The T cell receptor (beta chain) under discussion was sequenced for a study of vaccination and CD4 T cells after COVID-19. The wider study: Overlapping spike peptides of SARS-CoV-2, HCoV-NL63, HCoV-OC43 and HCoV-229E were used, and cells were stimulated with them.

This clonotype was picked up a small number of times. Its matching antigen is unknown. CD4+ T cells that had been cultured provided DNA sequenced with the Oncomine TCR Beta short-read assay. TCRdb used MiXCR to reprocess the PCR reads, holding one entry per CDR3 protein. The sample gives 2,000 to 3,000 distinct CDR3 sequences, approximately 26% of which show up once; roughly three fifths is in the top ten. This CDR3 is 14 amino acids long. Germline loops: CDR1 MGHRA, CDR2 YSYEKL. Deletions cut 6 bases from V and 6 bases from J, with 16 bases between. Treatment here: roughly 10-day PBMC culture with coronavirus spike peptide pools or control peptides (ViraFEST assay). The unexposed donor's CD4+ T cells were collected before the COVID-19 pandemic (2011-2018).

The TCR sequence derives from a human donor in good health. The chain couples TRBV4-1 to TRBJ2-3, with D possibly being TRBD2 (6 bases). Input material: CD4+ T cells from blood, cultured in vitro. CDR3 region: CASRGTVAGDTQYF. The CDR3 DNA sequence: TGCGCCAGCAGGGGGACGGTGGCGGGGGATACGCAGTATTTT.